The rows below give T cell receptor beta chains drawn from one sample of a study of Ad26.COV2.S vaccination and SARS-CoV-2 variants. Generated by immunoSEQ multiplex PCR, the TCRdb table keeps only in-frame clones and is missing some. The sample records roughly 400,000 clones, 90% being singletons. The sample here was peripheral blood, taken in a trial of Ad26.COV2.S vaccine versus placebo. All receptors derive from a person between 18 and 65 years old who received the Ad26.COV2.S COVID-19 vaccine or a placebo. Both conserved end residues are part of each CDR3. Each record gives: J gene, D gene, clone size, V gene, CDR3 protein, CDR3 DNA. The D gene is left open where the match is weak. Only some rows state a clone size, as once, few, many or a class for expanded clones.

TRBJ1-4,TRBD1,.,TRBV30,CAGGGQGAKKLFF,TGTGCCGGGGGAGGACAGGGGGCTAAAAAACTGTTTTTT
TRBJ1-4,.,.,TRBV29-1,CSVETPSNEKLFF,TGCAGCGTTGAAACACCCAGTAATGAAAAACTGTTTTTT
TRBJ2-7,.,.,TRBV30,CAWSPGARAYEQYF,TGTGCCTGGTCCCCAGGGGCTAGAGCCTACGAGCAGTACTTC
TRBJ1-4,.,.,TRBV25-1,CASSEGAPNEKLFF,TGTGCCAGCAGTGAGGGGGCACCTAATGAAAAACTGTTTTTT
TRBJ2-7,.,once,TRBV6-5,CASSRTGSSYEQYF,TGTGCCAGCAGTCGAACAGGGTCGTCCTACGAGCAGTACTTC
TRBJ1-4,.,.,TRBV5-5,CASSLGRGGLLNEKLFF,TGTGCCAGCAGCTTGGGTAGAGGGGGTCTTCTTAATGAAAAACTGTTTTTT
TRBJ2-7,.,.,TRBV23-1,CASRERTVYEQYF,TGCGCCAGCAGAGAAAGGACCGTTTACGAGCAGTACTTC
TRBJ2-3,TRBD2,.,TRBV25-1,CASSLAGVSGTDTQYF,TGTGCCAGCAGTCTAGCGGGAGTTTCGGGCACAGATACGCAGTATTTT
TRBJ1-1,.,.,TRBV11-2,CASSPRQDTEAFF,TGTGCCAGCAGCCCTCGACAGGACACTGAAGCTTTCTTT
TRBJ1-5,.,.,TRBV6-5,CASSSPGPPGSQHF,TGTGCCAGCAGTTCCCCGGGACCGCCGGGGTCCCAGCATTTT
TRBJ1-6,.,once,TRBV14,CASSQDQSSYNSPLHF,TGTGCCAGCAGCCAAGACCAGAGCTCCTATAATTCACCCCTCCACTTT
TRBJ1-4,.,.,TRBV19,CASGTGSNEKLFF,TGTGCCAGTGGAACCGGCAGTAATGAAAAACTGTTTTTT
TRBJ2-1,TRBD2,once,TRBV6-5,CASSYLAGGPDEQFF,TGTGCCAGCAGTTACCTAGCGGGAGGGCCCGATGAGCAGTTCTTC
TRBJ2-3,.,.,TRBV6-4,CASSDSARGSGDTQYF,TGTGCCAGCAGTGACTCGGCCAGGGGAAGTGGCGATACGCAGTATTTT
TRBJ2-5,.,.,TRBV27,CASSLYAGGGETQYF,TGTGCCAGCAGTTTATATGCCGGGGGCGGAGAGACCCAGTACTTC
TRBJ2-7,TRBD2,.,TRBV5-1,CASSFRGTSGTPYEQYF,TGCGCCAGCAGCTTCCGGGGGACTAGCGGGACCCCCTACGAGCAGTACTTC
TRBJ2-2,.,.,TRBV18,CASSRKSGNTGELFF,TGTGCCAGCTCACGGAAGTCGGGAAACACCGGGGAGCTGTTTTTT
TRBJ2-1,.,.,TRBV7-9,CASSSPERASYNEQFF,TGTGCCAGCAGCTCCCCCGAGCGGGCGAGCTACAATGAGCAGTTCTTC
TRBJ1-2,.,.,TRBV7-8,CASSLVLTADGYTF,TGTGCCAGCAGCTTAGTGTTGACAGCGGATGGCTACACCTTC
TRBJ2-3,.,once,TRBV2,CASSDPTDTQYF,TGTGCCAGCAGTGATCCCACAGATACGCAGTATTTT
TRBJ2-5,.,once,TRBV10-1,CASSARGCEHQETQYF,TGCGCCAGCAGTGCTCGGGGATGTGAGCACCAAGAGACCCAGTACTTC
TRBJ2-7,.,.,TRBV5-8,CASSLPRQSYEQYF,TGTGCCAGCAGCTTGCCGAGACAGAGCTACGAGCAGTACTTC
TRBJ2-5,.,.,TRBV6-5,CASSYPRERETQYF,TGTGCCAGCAGTTATCCCAGGGAGAGGGAGACCCAGTACTTC
TRBJ2-1,TRBD2,.,TRBV5-1,CASSLAGGNEQFF,TGCGCCAGCAGCTTGGCGGGGGGCAATGAGCAGTTCTTC
TRBJ1-1,TRBD1,.,TRBV7-8,CASSTKSDRVVF,TGTGCCAGCAGTACTAAGTCGGACAGGGTGGTCTTT
TRBJ2-5,TRBD1,.,TRBV30,CAWSNTGAVQETQYF,TGTGCCTGGAGTAATACAGGGGCAGTCCAAGAGACCCAGTACTTC
TRBJ1-4,.,.,TRBV6-1,CASSSDRLSEKLFF,TGTGCCAGCAGTTCCGACCGCCTCTCGGAAAAACTGTTTTTT
TRBJ2-7,.,.,TRBV5-1,CASSLNPGAGKQAYEQYF,TGCGCCAGCAGCTTAAACCCCGGGGCTGGCAAACAAGCCTACGAGCAGTACTTC
TRBJ1-2,.,once,TRBV30,CAWSLTGAYGYTF,TGTGCCTGGAGCCTAACTGGGGCATATGGCTACACCTTC
TRBJ1-1,.,.,TRBV25-1,CASSGGMNTEAFF,TGTGCCAGCAGTGGAGGAATGAACACTGAAGCTTTCTTT
TRBJ2-1,TRBD2,.,TRBV5-6,CASSFITASGGNEQFF,TGTGCCAGCAGCTTTATCACGGCTAGCGGGGGTAATGAGCAGTTCTTC
TRBJ1-5,.,once,TRBV19,CASSYGGDSNQPQHF,TGTGCCAGTAGTTATGGGGGGGATAGCAATCAGCCCCAGCATTTT
TRBJ2-7,.,.,TRBV6-5,CASSYSPQGQQYF,TGTGCCAGCAGTTACTCCCCCCAGGGACAGCAGTACTTC
TRBJ2-1,TRBD2,.,TRBV27,CASSLRGMEAGGPNEQFF,TGTGCCAGCAGTCTCAGGGGAATGGAAGCGGGAGGGCCTAATGAGCAGTTCTTC
TRBJ2-1,TRBD2,.,TRBV7-9,CASSLSSLAGATNEQFF,TGTGCCAGCAGCTTAAGTAGTCTAGCGGGAGCAACCAATGAGCAGTTCTTC